Presented here are 18 T cell receptor beta chains from one specimen sequenced in a study of T cell repertoires in cytomegalovirus infection (dated by TCRdb to about 2019). TCRdb shows the sequencer as Illumina HiSeq 1500. TCRdb trimmed public reads at Q25 via fastp, called clones via MiXCR and kept in-frame beta chains. Every distinct CDR3 protein forms one entry, paired with its most common genes and DNA. In this sample the table shows under 150,000 distinct CDR3 sequences, roughly 8.2% of which occur a single time. In total, the top ten clones hold around a tenth of the sample. The sample consisted of PBMCs. These receptors all stem from a human donor in good health (CMV status not recorded). Some clones in this sample may be carry-over from other donors' samples.

This clonotype was seen a handful of times. The V gene is TRBV20-1, the J gene TRBJ1-4; D uncertain. Looked up from germline, CDR1 is DFQATT and CDR2 is SNEGSKA (reference sequence). This CDR3 has 13 amino acids. V was pared by 6 bases and J by 7 bases, with 15 bases between. CDR3 DNA: TGCAGTGCGAGCACCGGGATGGGTGAAAAACTGTTTTTT. Translated: CSASTGMGEKLFF.

This clonotype has more than one count but fewer than ten. V is TRBV29-1 and J is TRBJ2-2, with D tentatively TRBD1 (6 bases). CDR3 length equals 15 residues. Trimming left V 1 base short and J 6 bases short, with 15 bases between. The germline V gene has CDR1 SQVTM and CDR2 ANQGSEA. CDR3 loop: CSVEGVPRGSGELFF. The CDR3 nucleotides are TGCAGCGTTGAAGGGGTGCCCAGGGGATCCGGGGAGCTGTTTTTT.

The chain uses TRBV5-6 and TRBJ2-7; TRBD1 agrees at 11 bases. The CDR3 covers 16 residues. Germline CDR1 and CDR2: SGHDT and YYEEEE. V shed 3 bases and J 7 bases; nucleotides not matched to a gene: 12. In DNA, the CDR3 is TGTGCCAGCAGCTCCCCTGAGGACAGGGGGCACGGTGAGCAGTACTTC. As protein: CASSSPEDRGHGEQYF. Full variable domain (outside the CDR3, taken from reference TRBV5-6 and TRBJ2-7): DAGVTQSPTHLIKTRGQQVTLRCSPKSGHDTVSWYQQALGQGPQFIFQYYEEEERQRGNFPDRFSGHQFPNYSSELNVNALLLGDSALYLCASSSPEDRGHGEQYFGPGTRLTVT.

This clonotype was seen ten or more times. The chain employs TRBV29-1 and TRBJ2-7, with 8 bases lining up with TRBD1. Trimming at V came to 7 bases and at J to 7 bases, leaving 15 bases not matched to a gene. The CDR3 has 14 residues. Per germline, CDR1 SQVTM and CDR2 ANQGSEA. The CDR3 spells CSATTGAGLGEQYF. The CDR3 nucleotides are TGCAGCGCAACGACAGGGGCTGGTTTGGGGGAGCAGTACTTC.

The sample holds many counts of this clonotype. The chain links TRBV7-9 to TRBJ2-1, with D tentatively TRBD2 (7 bases). Between the trimmed V and J ends, which lost 1 base and 8 bases, there was a span of 15 bases. The CDR3 is 15 residues long. From germline, CDR1 is SEHNR and CDR2 FQNEAQ (reference sequence). The CDR3 is CASSLGGGSVDEQFF. The CDR3, as DNA: TGTGCCAGCAGCTTAGGCGGGGGCTCCGTAGATGAGCAGTTCTTC.

In this sample, this clonotype turned up many times. The chain is built from TRBV7-9 and TRBJ1-1; D gene uncertain. Germline loops: CDR1 SEHNR, CDR2 FQNEAQ (reference sequence). Trimming pared 4 bases from V and 2 bases from J, leaving 8 bases between. This CDR3 comprises 13 residues. The CDR3 protein is CASSSLINTEAFF. The CDR3, as DNA: TGTGCCAGCAGCTCCCTCATAAACACTGAAGCTTTCTTT.

This clonotype was seen ten or more times. The genes are TRBV5-4 and TRBJ1-1; D ambiguous. Deletions cut 0 bases from V and 0 bases from J, with 6 bases between. The germline V gene has CDR1 SGHNT and CDR2 YYREEE (reference sequence). This CDR3 has 14 residues. The CDR3 DNA reads as TGTGCCAGCAGCTTGGGGGGTCTGAACACTGAAGCTTTCTTT. This translates into CASSLGGLNTEAFF.

This clonotype was seen many times. V gene TRBV28 combines with J gene TRBJ2-5; 8 bases map to TRBD2. Germline CDR1 reads MDHEN; CDR2 reads SYDVKM. The junction had 4 bases not matched to a gene; V was cut back by 2 bases and J by 2 bases. CDR3 length equals 15 residues. The CDR3, as DNA: TGTGCCAGCAGTTTAAGCGGGGGCCCACAAGAGACCCAGTACTTC. Its translation is CASSLSGGPQETQYF.

The chain uses TRBV6-6 and TRBJ2-3; D may match TRBD1 or TRBD2 (6 bases each). Germline V gives CDR1 MNHNY, CDR2 SVGAGI (reference sequence). V dropped 8 bases and J dropped 2 bases, with 11 bases sitting between them. The CDR3 extends over 13 amino acids. DNA for the CDR3: TGTGCCAGCCGAGGGGGGTTCACAGATACGCAGTATTTT. Its translation: CASRGGFTDTQYF.

The table lists this clonotype with many counts. J is TRBJ2-5 and V is TRBV5-4; TRBD2 matches at 8 bases. From germline, CDR1 is SGHNT and CDR2 YYREEE (reference sequence). The junction had 6 bases not matched to a gene; V was cut back by 9 bases and J by 2 bases. CDR3 length: 13 residues. DNA for the CDR3: TGTGCCACATCTACTAGCGGACAAGAGACCCAGTACTTC. Amino acids: CATSTSGQETQYF.

This clonotype was picked up many times. The chain carries TRBV28 and TRBJ1-2, with D uncertain. Germline assignment: CDR1 MDHEN and CDR2 SYDVKM. V lost 10 bases and J lost 7, with 16 bases in between. CDR3 size: 12 residues. The CDR3 DNA reads TGTGCCACTAAATCCAATAGGGTTGGCTACACCTTC. This translates into CATKSNRVGYTF.

This clonotype has at least ten counts. The rearrangement uses TRBV19 and TRBJ2-6; the D gene is possibly TRBD1 (6 bases). V was trimmed by 1 base and J by 0 bases, leaving 10 bases between them. Germline CDR1 is LNHDA and CDR2 is SQIVND (reference sequence). This CDR3 is 17 amino acids long. The CDR3 reads CASSIAGTLSGANVLTF. CDR3 bases: TGTGCCAGTAGTATAGCAGGGACACTCTCTGGGGCCAACGTCCTGACTTTC.

This clonotype was observed at least ten times. The V call is TRBV28, the J call TRBJ1-4, with D possibly matching TRBD1 (5 bases). Germline V gives CDR1 MDHEN, CDR2 SYDVKM. Trimming took off 5 bases at V and 8 bases at J, with 21 bases between the two ends. CDR3 length: 16 residues. CDR3 coding DNA: TGTGCCAGCAGTCCCGCCGTCGGGGGGATTTGGGAAAAACTGTTTTTT. This encodes CASSPAVGGIWEKLFF.

The chain links TRBV28 to TRBJ1-2, with 8 positions matching TRBD1. The CDR3 loop spans 14 amino acids. Germline V gene sequence: CDR1 MDHEN, CDR2 SYDVKM. V shed 5 bases and J 6 bases; nucleotides not matched to a gene: 8. The CDR3 reads CASSSLTGVNGYTF. CDR3 nucleotides: TGTGCCAGCAGTAGTCTGACAGGGGTTAATGGCTACACCTTC.

This clonotype was observed many times. The CDR3 DNA reads as TGCGCCAGCAGCCAAGATGGATCACCCGAACTCCAAGCTTTCTTT. Translating it yields CASSQDGSPELQAFF. The chain recombines TRBV4-1 with TRBJ1-1; no firm D call. The V end lost 0 bases, the J end lost 9 bases, and 17 bases lay between the germline ends. CDR3 length: 15 amino acids. Germline V lookup: CDR1 MGHRA, CDR2 YSYEKL.

This clonotype was counted at least ten times. The chain uses TRBV7-2 and TRBJ1-4; D remains ambiguous. The CDR3 is 14 amino acids. The V end was cut by 3 bases, the J end by 6 bases, with 11 bases between. Germline CDR1 reads SGHTA; CDR2 reads FQGNSA. The CDR3 DNA is TGTGCCAGCAGCTTGGAGTCCTACGATGAAAAACTGTTTTTT. Translating gives CASSLESYDEKLFF.

V and J are TRBV20-1 and TRBJ2-1; 10 bases match TRBD2. Germline V gives CDR1 DFQATT, CDR2 SNEGSKA (reference sequence). The CDR3 extends over 16 amino acids. The V segment lost 2 bases and the J segment 7 bases; nucleotides outside the gene matches: 11. As DNA, the CDR3 is TGCAGTGCTAGAAGTGAGAGCGGGGGGGCCAGGAATGAGCAGTTCTTC. Its protein is CSARSESGGARNEQFF.

This clonotype was seen repeatedly, ten times or more. The chain has TRBV12-3 or TRBV12-4 and TRBJ1-6, with 8 nucleotides matching TRBD1. The CDR3 extends over 14 amino acids. The J segment lost 5 bases and the V segment lost 8 bases, leaving 5 bases of the junction unmatched. The CDR3 nucleotides are TGTGCCAGCGCCTGGACAGGGAATAATTCACCCCTCCACTTT. It translates to CASAWTGNNSPLHF.